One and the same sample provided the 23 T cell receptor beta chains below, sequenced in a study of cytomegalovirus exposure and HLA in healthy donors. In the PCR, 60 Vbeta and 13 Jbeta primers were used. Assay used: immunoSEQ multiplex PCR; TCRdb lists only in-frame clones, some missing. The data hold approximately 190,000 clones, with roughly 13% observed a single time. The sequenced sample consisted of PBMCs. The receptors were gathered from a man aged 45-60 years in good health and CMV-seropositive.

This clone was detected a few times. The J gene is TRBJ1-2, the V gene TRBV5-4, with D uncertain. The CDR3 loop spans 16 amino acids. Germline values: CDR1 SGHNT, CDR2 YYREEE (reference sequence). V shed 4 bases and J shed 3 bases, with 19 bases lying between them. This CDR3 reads CASSPITREQDYGYTF. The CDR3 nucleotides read TGTGCCAGCAGCCCCATAACCCGGGAGCAGGACTATGGCTACACCTTC.

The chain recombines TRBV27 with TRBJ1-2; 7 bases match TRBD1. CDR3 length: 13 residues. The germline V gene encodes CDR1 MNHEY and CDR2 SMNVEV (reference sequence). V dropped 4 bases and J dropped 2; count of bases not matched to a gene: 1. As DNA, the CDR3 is TGTGCCAGCAGTTACAGGGGAAACTATGGCTACACCTTC. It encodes CASSYRGNYGYTF.

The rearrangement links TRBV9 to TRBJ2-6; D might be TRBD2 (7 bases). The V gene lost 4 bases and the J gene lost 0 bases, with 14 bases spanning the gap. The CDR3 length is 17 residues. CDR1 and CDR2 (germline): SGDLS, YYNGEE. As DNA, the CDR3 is TGTGCCAGCAGCCTCCGGGGGGCTGGCTCTGGGGCCAACGTCCTGACTTTC. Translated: CASSLRGAGSGANVLTF.

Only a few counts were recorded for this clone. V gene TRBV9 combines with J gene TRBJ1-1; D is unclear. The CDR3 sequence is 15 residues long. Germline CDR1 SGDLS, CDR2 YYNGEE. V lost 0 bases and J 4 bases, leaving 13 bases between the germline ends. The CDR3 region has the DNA TGTGCCAGCAGCGTAGTGTCCGGCGGAGGCACTGAAGCTTTCTTT. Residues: CASSVVSGGGTEAFF. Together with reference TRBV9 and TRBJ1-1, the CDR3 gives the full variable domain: DSGVTQTPKHLITATGQRVTLRCSPRSGDLSVYWYQQSLDQGLQFLIQYYNGEERAKGNILERFSAQQFPDLHSELNLSSLELGDSALYFCASSVVSGGGTEAFFGQGTRLTVV.

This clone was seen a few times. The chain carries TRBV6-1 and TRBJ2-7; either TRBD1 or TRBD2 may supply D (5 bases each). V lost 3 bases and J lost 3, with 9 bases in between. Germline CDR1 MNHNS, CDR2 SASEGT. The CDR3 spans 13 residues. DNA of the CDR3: TGTGCCAGCAGTGACTATGGGGGCTACGAGCAGTACGTC. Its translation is CASSDYGGYEQYV.

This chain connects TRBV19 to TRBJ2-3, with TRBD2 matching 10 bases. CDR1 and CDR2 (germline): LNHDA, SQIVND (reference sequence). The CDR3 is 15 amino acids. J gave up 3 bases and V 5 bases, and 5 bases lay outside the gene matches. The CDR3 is CASSQSGGATDTQYF. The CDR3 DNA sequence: TGTGCCAGTAGTCAGAGCGGGGGGGCGACAGATACGCAGTATTTT.

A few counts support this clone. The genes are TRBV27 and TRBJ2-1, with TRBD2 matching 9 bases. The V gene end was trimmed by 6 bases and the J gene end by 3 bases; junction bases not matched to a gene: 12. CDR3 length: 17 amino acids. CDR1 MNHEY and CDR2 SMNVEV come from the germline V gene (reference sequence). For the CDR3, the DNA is TGTGCCAGCAGCCTACGTTTTGCGACTAGCGGCTACAATGAGCAGTTCTTC. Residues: CASSLRFATSGYNEQFF.

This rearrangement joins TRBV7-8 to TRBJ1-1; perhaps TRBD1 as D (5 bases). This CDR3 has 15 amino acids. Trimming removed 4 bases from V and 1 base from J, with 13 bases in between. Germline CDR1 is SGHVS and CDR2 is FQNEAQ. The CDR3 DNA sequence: TGTGCCAGCAGCTGGAGAGGAGGGGCGAACACTGAAGCTTTCTTT. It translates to CASSWRGGANTEAFF.

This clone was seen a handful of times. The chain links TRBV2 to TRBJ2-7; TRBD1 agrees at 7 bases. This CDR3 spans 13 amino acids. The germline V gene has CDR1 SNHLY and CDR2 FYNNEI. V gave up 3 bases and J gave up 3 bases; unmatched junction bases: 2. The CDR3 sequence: CASSDGQDYEQYV. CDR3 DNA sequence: TGTGCCAGCAGTGACGGACAGGACTACGAGCAGTACGTC.

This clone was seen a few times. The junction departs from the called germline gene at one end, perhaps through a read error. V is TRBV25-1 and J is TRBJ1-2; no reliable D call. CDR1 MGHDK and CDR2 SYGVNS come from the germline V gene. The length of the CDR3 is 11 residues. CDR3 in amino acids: CASGDFYGYTF. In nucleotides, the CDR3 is TGTGCCAGCGGTGACTTCTATGGCTACACCTTC.

The CDR3 sequence: CASSFGLRGETQYF. CDR3 nucleotides: TGTGCCAGCAGTTTTGGTTTAAGGGGGGAGACCCAGTACTTC. The J gene is TRBJ2-5, the V gene TRBV28; tentative D call: TRBD1 (6 bases). Germline V CDR1 and CDR2: MDHEN, SYDVKM. Trimming shortened V by 3 bases and J by 5 bases, and 13 bases separated the two germline ends. This CDR3 has 14 amino acids.

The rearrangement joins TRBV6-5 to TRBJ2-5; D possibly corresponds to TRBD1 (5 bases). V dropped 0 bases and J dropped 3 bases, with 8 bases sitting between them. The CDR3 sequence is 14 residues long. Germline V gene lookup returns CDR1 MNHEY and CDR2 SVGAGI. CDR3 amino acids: CASSYSGREETQYF. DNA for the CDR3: TGTGCCAGCAGTTACTCGGGCAGGGAAGAGACCCAGTACTTC.

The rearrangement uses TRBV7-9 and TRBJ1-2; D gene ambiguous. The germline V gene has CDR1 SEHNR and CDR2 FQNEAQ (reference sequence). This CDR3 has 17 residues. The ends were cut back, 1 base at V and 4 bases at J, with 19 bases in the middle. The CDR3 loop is CASSLDMAATTSYGYTF. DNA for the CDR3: TGTGCCAGCAGCTTAGATATGGCAGCTACGACTAGCTATGGCTACACCTTC.

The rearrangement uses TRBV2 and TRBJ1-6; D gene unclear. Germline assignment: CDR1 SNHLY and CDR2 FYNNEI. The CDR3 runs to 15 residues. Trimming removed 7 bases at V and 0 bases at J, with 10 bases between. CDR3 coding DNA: TGTGCCAGCAAGCCCCCGAGCTCCTATAATTCACCCCTCCACTTT. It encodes CASKPPSSYNSPLHF.

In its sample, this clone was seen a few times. The CDR3 coding sequence is TGCGCCAGCAGCCGAAGGCGGGGCGAGCAAGAGACCCAGTACTTC. Translating it yields CASSRRRGEQETQYF. V and J are TRBV4-3 and TRBJ2-5, with D maybe TRBD2 (6 bases). Looked up from germline, CDR1 is LGHNA and CDR2 is YSLEER. V gave up 4 bases and J gave up 2 bases, with 14 bases separating them. This CDR3 is built from 15 residues.

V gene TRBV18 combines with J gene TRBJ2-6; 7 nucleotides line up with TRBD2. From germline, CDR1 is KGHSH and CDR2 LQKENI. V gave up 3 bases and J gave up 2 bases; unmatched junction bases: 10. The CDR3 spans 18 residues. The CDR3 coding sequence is TGTGCCAGCTCACCTCCCGGACCAGGGAGGGCTGGGGCCAACGTCCTGACTTTC. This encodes CASSPPGPGRAGANVLTF.

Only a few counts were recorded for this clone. The CDR3 nucleotides are TGCGCCAGCAGCTTGTCTCAGGGGATCCCTGGGGCCAACGTCCTGACTTTC. Its translation: CASSLSQGIPGANVLTF. The chain joins TRBV5-1 to TRBJ2-6, with D perhaps TRBD1 (6 bases). The CDR3 spans 17 residues. CDR1 is SGHRS and CDR2 is YFSETQ in the germline V gene. V lost 1 base and J 2 bases, leaving 13 bases between the germline ends.

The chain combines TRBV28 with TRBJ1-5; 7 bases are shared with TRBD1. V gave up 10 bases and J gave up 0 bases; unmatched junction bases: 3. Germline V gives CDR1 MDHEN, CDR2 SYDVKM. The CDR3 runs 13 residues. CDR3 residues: CATDRDSNQPQHF. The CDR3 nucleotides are TGTGCCACCGACAGGGATAGCAATCAGCCCCAGCATTTT.

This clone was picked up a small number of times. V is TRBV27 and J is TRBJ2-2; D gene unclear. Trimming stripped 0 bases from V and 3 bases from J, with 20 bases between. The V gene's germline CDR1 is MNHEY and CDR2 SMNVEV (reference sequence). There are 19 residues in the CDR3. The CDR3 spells CASSLSHLGYNRDTGELFF. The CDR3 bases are TGTGCCAGCAGTTTATCCCACCTCGGTTATAATCGAGACACCGGGGAGCTGTTTTTT.

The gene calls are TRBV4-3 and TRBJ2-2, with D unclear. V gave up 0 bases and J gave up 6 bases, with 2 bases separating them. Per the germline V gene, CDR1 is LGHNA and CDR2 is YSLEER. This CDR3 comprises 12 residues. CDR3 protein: CASSQDSGELFF. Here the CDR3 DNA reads TGCGCCAGCAGCCAAGACTCCGGGGAGCTGTTTTTT.

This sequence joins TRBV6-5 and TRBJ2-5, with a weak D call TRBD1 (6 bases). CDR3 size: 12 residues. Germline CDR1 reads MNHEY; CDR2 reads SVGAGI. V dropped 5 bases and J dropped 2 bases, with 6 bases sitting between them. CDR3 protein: CASSRGQETQYF. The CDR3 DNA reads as TGTGCCAGCAGTAGGGGGCAAGAGACCCAGTACTTC.

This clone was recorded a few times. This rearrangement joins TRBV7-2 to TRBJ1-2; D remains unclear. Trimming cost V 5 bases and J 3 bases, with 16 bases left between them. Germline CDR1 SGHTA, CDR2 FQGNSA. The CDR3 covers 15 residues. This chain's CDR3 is CASSPLSGSYYGYTF. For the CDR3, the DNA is TGTGCCAGCAGCCCCTTAAGCGGCAGCTACTATGGCTACACCTTC.

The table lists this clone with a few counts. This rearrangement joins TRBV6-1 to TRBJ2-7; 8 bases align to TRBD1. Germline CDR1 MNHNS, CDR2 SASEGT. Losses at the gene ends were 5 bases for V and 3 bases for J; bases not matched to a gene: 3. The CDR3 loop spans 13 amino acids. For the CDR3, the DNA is TGTGCCAGCAGTATGGGACAGGTCTACGAGCAGTACGTC. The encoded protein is CASSMGQVYEQYV.